Detailed here is one T cell receptor beta chain. Its antigen remains undetermined. No much larger clonotype is one base removed from it; base qualities were not supplied. From cysteine to phenylalanine, the CDR3 is 15 amino acids long. Of all the DNA, just the CDR3 is kept, 45 bases in frame from base 1. V loses 0 bases, J loses 5 bases, and the germline ends lie 12 bases apart. The germline V gene supplies CDR1 SGHDT and CDR2 YYEEEE. This sample is drawn from a study of CD4 T cells in relation to SARS-CoV-2 and coronaviruses (dated by TCRdb to the early 2020s). Study-wide context: Across all 12 patients in the convalescent cohort, the median age was roughly 36 years, with a range of roughly 21 to 75 years. The Adaptive Biotechnologies TCR-sequencing kit was used to sequence samples from a few pre-COVID donors and the naive versus memory experiments, whereas other data were Illumina-based. Expansion assays from other donors in the study were sequenced with a different, Illumina-based TCR-beta assay. Among the roughly 12 convalescent patients, 8 males and 4 females were included, and two of the subjects were Hispanic. Memory CD4+ T cell crossreactivity between SARS-CoV-2 and common cold coronavirus spike proteins was assessed at the TCR clonotype level in the study. Patient-derived lymphoblastoid cell lines were used to map the HLA restriction of shared crossreactive spike epitopes.

Study-level results and caveats: No donor contributed both pre-pandemic and post-infection samples, which limited tracing the source of pre-existing responses. About 60% of donors had memory CD4+ clonotypes that crossrecognized SARS-CoV-2 and at least one common cold coronavirus spike. Sequencing naive versus memory cells indicated that the assay picks up memory recall responses, not primary responses primed during culture. Because the crossreactivity analysis focused on spike protein, crossreactivity against other viral proteins was not assessed. Crossreactive clones showed significantly weaker SARS-CoV-2-driven expansion than monoreactive clones, consistent with antigenic imprinting. Small numbers of patients and of tested TCRs were a limitation of the study.

Uncultured naive and memory CD4+ T cell DNA received deep-resolution immunoSEQ TCR-beta sequencing. The original methods were these. Preprocessing removed nonproductive sequences and CDR3s not starting with C, not ending with F or W, or shorter than 7 amino acids. Cultured and uncultured naive and memory CD4+ repertoires were searched for previously identified spike- and CEF-reactive CDR3s. Pairwise Levenshtein distance, computed with the stringdist R package after three terminal residues were trimmed from each end, was used as the measure of CDR3 homology. TCRdb's version of the immuneACCESS table is confined to in-frame rearrangements and falls short of the full clone set. An unresolved V gene accounts for under half of the shortfall where checked; the remainder is of unknown origin. D and trimming were read from the DNA, whereas the V and J calls and clone size are those reported in that table. Counted in this sample were about 37,000 clones; approximately 83% of them appeared once. The ten most abundant clones make up less than 4% of the sample.

To separate naive from memory CD4+ T cells, cryopreserved PBMCs first underwent CD4 enrichment and then EasySep naive CD4+ T cell enrichment. Ficoll-Paque PLUS gradient centrifugation was used to isolate PBMCs from either whole blood or leukapheresis product. The PBMCs went either fresh into the expansion assay or into cryopreservation at -140 degrees C. The QIAamp Micro DNA Kit was used to extract genomic DNA from the CD4+ T cells. The chain is encoded by TRBV5-6 joined to TRBJ1-3, and TRBD1 may be the D gene, going by 5 matching bases. The specimen was memory CD4+ T cells from PBMCs. The cell subset or site label of this sample denotes: memory (non-naive) CD4+ T cells. The sequence was obtained from an adult with COVID-19. The CDR3 in this case is CASSLEQALRNTIYF. The DNA is as follows: TGTGCCAGCAGCTTGGAACAGGCCTTAAGAAACACCATATATTTT.